This T cell receptor beta chain was recorded in a study of T cells after yellow fever vaccination. Overall study results and limits: Abundant clonotypes from the bulk population could have been carried over as contaminants into FACS-sorted repertoires. Weaker overall was a secondary response that nonetheless peaked faster, on day 5 versus 15.

By 5'RACE template switching, TCR cDNA was produced, with a universal primer site and UMIs added in the process. TCRdb re-called the 5' RACE reads with MiXCR, one entry per CDR3 protein. The sample lists tens of thousands of distinct CDR3 sequences, 6% to 8% occurring once. This clonotype was seen many times. Antigen unknown. This CDR3 has 13 residues. V lost 0 bases to trimming and J lost 6 bases, with 9 bases between them. CDR1 and CDR2 (germline): LGHNA, YNFKEQ. V gene TRBV4-2 combines with J gene TRBJ2-7, with unresolved D. This TCR was sampled from a man aged 18 to 30 who received the YFV17D yellow fever vaccine. The specimen was CD8+ T cells sorted from PBMCs, collected roughly 15 days after the first yellow fever vaccination. CDR3 DNA sequence: TGTGCCAGCAGCCAAGATTACAAGGGCGAGCAGTACGTC. Amino acid sequence: CASSQDYKGEQYV.